This TCR beta chain is drawn from a study of T cells in Graves' hyperthyroidism and ophthalmopathy. Study-wide points: Ophthalmopathy could be told apart from stable hyperthyroidism with a 13 V-J model.

Individuals with ophthalmopathy presented a Clinical Activity Score of at least 3, a NOSPECS grade of at least 4 and a duration under 3 months. Clinical symptoms, serum thyroxine and TRAb, thyroid ultrasound and orbital computed tomography together formed the diagnostic basis. The source material, RNA transcripts, was used to amplify TCR beta CDR3 regions. HTBI primers were the set used in a first-round RT-PCR of the TCR CDR3. TCRdb called the multiplex PCR reads again in MiXCR, with one record for every CDR3 protein. The table includes 560,000 or so distinct CDR3 sequences, less than 20% detected once. A word on this clonotype: Antigen specificity is unknown.

The length of the CDR3 is 13 residues. The germline V gene has CDR1 MNHNY and CDR2 SVGAGI (reference sequence). V lost 2 bases and J 3 bases, leaving 8 bases between the germline ends. The rearrangement joins TRBV6-6 to TRBJ2-7; TRBD1 is a possible D gene (6 bases). The sample was blood. This receptor was obtained from a man aged 35-49 years with Graves' ophthalmopathy. In DNA, the CDR3 is TGTGCCAGCAGTTACCAGGACAGCTACGAGCAGTACTTC. Protein: CASSYQDSYEQYF.